This TCR beta chain came from a study of OX40 agonist ivuxolimab in advanced cancers. Study observations and caveats: Certain nonresponders additionally had low normalized T-cell clonal expansion.

Trimming left V 8 bases short and J 4 bases short, with 11 bases between. CDR1 is LNHDA and CDR2 is SQIVND in the germline V gene (reference sequence). The CDR3 covers 12 residues. The assay was immunoSEQ multiplex PCR, and TCRdb's table has in-frame clones only and misses some. The profile shows tens of thousands of clones, 94% of them singletons. As regards this clone: Its antigen is still unknown.

Sequenced material: CD4+ or CD8+ T cells sorted from blood, taken in a trial of the OX40 agonist ivuxolimab. The receptor was derived from an adult with an advanced solid tumor such as melanoma, head and neck, liver or kidney cancer. This sequence joins TRBV19 and TRBJ1-1; D might be TRBD1 (6 bases). The CDR3 nucleotides are TGTGCCAGTCGACAGGATAGCACTGAAGCTTTCTTT. Translated, it gives CASRQDSTEAFF. The full variable domain, rest sourced from reference TRBV19 and TRBJ1-1, is DGGITQSPKYLFRKEGQNVTLSCEQNLNHDAMYWYRQDPGQGLRLIYYSQIVNDFQKGDIAEGYSVSREKKESFPLTVTSAQKNPTAFYLCASRQDSTEAFFGQGTRLTVV.